Following are 20 T cell receptor beta chains from one sample sequenced in a study of vaccination effects on CD4 cells after COVID-19. Their target antigens are unknown. Expansion of antigen-specific CD4+ T cells with viral peptide pools was carried out by the ViraFEST assay before sequencing. The authors isolated CD4+ T cells after about 10 days of culture. Two-dose BNT162b2 or mRNA-1273 vaccination was given to participants. Using immunoSEQ multiplex PCR, the repertoire was profiled, and TCRdb retains in-frame clones only, with some absent. The table records 70,000 to 95,000 clones, around four fifths of them present only once. Material: CD4+ T cells from PBMCs cultured with HCoV-OC43 spike peptides, obtained after COVID-19 vaccination. The subset denotes: HCoV-OC43 spike overlapping peptide pool stimulation. The receptor set was obtained from a human donor who received a COVID-19 vaccine.

The genes are TRBV18 and TRBJ1-5, with D possibly TRBD1 on 6 matching bases. With 4 bases removed from V and 1 base from J, the gap between germline ends came to 14 bases. The CDR3 has 16 residues. CDR1 and CDR2 from the germline V gene are KGHSH and LQKENI. CDR3 sequence reads: CASSLGAGTSNQPQHF. As DNA, the CDR3 is TGTGCCAGCTCACTGGGGGCCGGGACGAGCAATCAGCCCCAGCATTTT.

J is TRBJ1-5 and V is TRBV4-1; D is uncertain. Germline-derived CDR1 and CDR2 are MGHRA and YSYEKL. The CDR3 covers 16 residues. V was trimmed by 0 bases and J by 1 base, leaving 10 bases between them. This CDR3 reads CASSQDSGRSNQPQHF. In DNA form, the CDR3 reads TGCGCCAGCAGCCAAGATAGTGGGAGGAGCAATCAGCCCCAGCATTTT.

The chain links TRBV5-1 to TRBJ2-2, with D hard to call. V was trimmed by 2 bases and J by 7 bases, leaving 15 bases between them. The CDR3 contains 15 residues. Germline assignment: CDR1 SGHRS and CDR2 YFSETQ. The CDR3 nucleotides read TGCGCCAGCAGCTTAGTTTCCGGAAATGACGGGGAGCTGTTTTTT. Its protein is CASSLVSGNDGELFF.

J is TRBJ1-5 and V is TRBV28; a weak D match, TRBD1 (6 bases). The CDR3 contains 13 residues. V lost 2 bases, J lost 9 bases, and 11 bases lay in between. The germline V gene has CDR1 MDHEN and CDR2 SYDVKM. In DNA, the CDR3 is TGTGCCAGCAGTTTAGATGGGGGGCCGCCCCAGCATTTT. Translation gives CASSLDGGPPQHF. Using reference TRBV28 and TRBJ1-5 for the parts outside the CDR3, the full variable domain is DVKVTQSSRYLVKRTGEKVFLECVQDMDHENMFWYRQDPGLGLRLIYFSYDVKMKEKGDIPEGYSVSREKKERFSLILESASTNQTSMYLCASSLDGGPPQHFGDGTRLSIL.

The genes are TRBV7-9 and TRBJ2-5; 7 positions agree with TRBD2. The V gene end was trimmed by 7 bases and the J gene end by 0 bases; junction bases not matched to a gene: 5. The germline V gene encodes CDR1 SEHNR and CDR2 FQNEAQ (reference sequence). This CDR3 region has 14 residues. The CDR3 DNA reads TGTGCCAGCACCCTGGGGGGGTACCAAGAGACCCAGTACTTC. Protein sequence: CASTLGGYQETQYF. The whole variable domain, filled in from reference TRBV7-9 and TRBJ2-5, reads DTGVSQNPRHKITKRGQNVTFRCDPISEHNRLYWYRQTLGQGPEFLTYFQNEAQLEKSRLLSDRFSAERPKGSFSTLEIQRTEQGDSAMYLCASTLGGYQETQYFGPGTRLLVL.

The CDR3 nucleotides are TGCAGTGCTGGTGGGGCAGTAAAAGGGGCCAACGTCCTGACTTTC. This codes for CSAGGAVKGANVLTF. The genes are TRBV20-1 and TRBJ2-6; D perhaps matches TRBD1 (5 bases). Germline V gene data show CDR1 as DFQATT and CDR2 as SNEGSKA (reference sequence). The length of the CDR3 is 15 residues. The V gene lost 5 bases and the J gene lost 4 bases, with 15 bases spanning the gap.

J is TRBJ2-2 and V is TRBV5-6, with D possibly TRBD1 on 6 matching bases. This CDR3 has 16 amino acids. V was shortened by 1 base and J by 2 bases, with 12 bases between the two germline ends. Per germline, CDR1 SGHDT and CDR2 YYEEEE. For the CDR3, the DNA is TGTGCCAGCAGCTTGTTCACAGGGACAAACACCGGGGAGCTGTTTTTT. Its protein product is CASSLFTGTNTGELFF.

The rearrangement joins TRBV6-6 to TRBJ1-5, with unresolved D. Trimming pared 4 bases from V and 3 bases from J, leaving 7 bases between. In germline, CDR1 is MNHNY, CDR2 SVGAGI (reference sequence). The CDR3 loop spans 13 amino acids. The CDR3 spells CASSLVINQPQHF. As DNA, the CDR3 is TGTGCCAGCAGTTTAGTTATCAATCAGCCCCAGCATTTT.

This chain uses TRBV6-6 with TRBJ2-7; D gene uncertain. Germline CDR1 MNHNY, CDR2 SVGAGI (reference sequence). The CDR3 is 13 residues long. V was pared by 4 bases and J by 3 bases, with 10 bases between. This chain's CDR3 is CASSLGSYYEQYV. The CDR3 coding sequence is TGTGCCAGCAGTTTAGGCAGCTACTACGAGCAGTACGTC.

This chain uses TRBV7-2 with TRBJ1-2; the D is unclear. Trimming pared 3 bases from V and 7 bases from J, leaving 12 bases between. This CDR3 spans 13 amino acids. Germline lookup yields CDR1 SGHTA and CDR2 FQGNSA. The DNA for the CDR3 is TGTGCCAGCAGCTTGGTAGGAGCCAGTGGCTACACCTTC. Amino acid sequence: CASSLVGASGYTF. The entire variable domain, with the rest obtained from reference TRBV7-2 and TRBJ1-2, is as follows: GAGVSQSPSNKVTEKGKDVELRCDPISGHTALYWYRQSLGQGLEFLIYFQGNSAPDKSGLPSDRFSAERTGGSVSTLTIQRTQQEDSAVYLCASSLVGASGYTFGSGTRLTVV.

This rearrangement joins TRBV6-5 to TRBJ1-1; 7 nucleotides match TRBD1. The CDR3 loop spans 14 amino acids. The ends lost 7 bases at V and 1 base at J; junction bases unmatched: 6. Germline V CDR1 and CDR2: MNHEY, SVGAGI. The DNA for the CDR3 is TGTGCCAGCATTAAGACAGGGTCGAACACTGAAGCTTTCTTT. It codes for CASIKTGSNTEAFF.

The V and J genes are TRBV6-5 and TRBJ1-2; D unclear. CDR1 is MNHEY and CDR2 is SVGAGI in the germline V gene. Trimming took 0 bases from V and 8 from J, leaving 13 bases between them. The CDR3 runs to 14 residues. The CDR3 sequence: CASSYSPAYRGYTF. CDR3 in DNA: TGTGCCAGCAGTTACTCTCCGGCCTATAGGGGCTACACCTTC.

DNA of the CDR3: TGTGCCAGCAGCCAATCCTTTACCTCTGGAAACACCATATATTTT. This encodes CASSQSFTSGNTIYF. This chain uses TRBV16 with TRBJ1-3; D unresolved. Germline-derived CDR1 and CDR2 are KGHSY and FQNENV. V lost 0 bases, J lost 0 bases, and 6 bases lay in between. The CDR3 is 15 residues long. Full variable domain (remainder filled in from reference TRBV16 and TRBJ1-3): GEEVAQTPKHLVRGEGQKAKLYCAPIKGHSYVFWYQQVLKNEFKFLISFQNENVFDETGMPKERFSAKCLPNSPCSLEIQATKLEDSAVYFCASSQSFTSGNTIYFGEGSWLTVV.

This clone has more than one count but fewer than ten. The DNA of the CDR3 is TGCGCCAGCAGCTTGACAGGGGGCGAACATGGCTACACCTTC. Translating gives CASSLTGGEHGYTF. V usage is TRBV5-1 and J usage is TRBJ1-2, with 9 bases matching TRBD1. Germline V gene lookup returns CDR1 SGHRS and CDR2 YFSETQ. The ends lost 1 base at V and 6 bases at J; junction bases unmatched: 4. The CDR3 runs 14 residues.

V is TRBV24-1 and J is TRBJ2-7; D gene uncertain. The length of the CDR3 is 13 residues. The V end was cut by 4 bases, the J end by 7 bases, with 13 bases between. Germline V lookup: CDR1 KGHDR, CDR2 SFDVKD. In DNA form, the CDR3 reads TGTGCCACCAGTGAACCGGCCGGTCGAGAGCAGTACGTC. This codes for CATSEPAGREQYV.

This sequence joins TRBV23-1 and TRBJ2-5; D is tentatively TRBD1 or TRBD2 (6 bases each). TRBV23-1 is an ORF, and what it does is uncertain. The CDR3 covers 14 residues. The V and J ends lost 3 bases and 5 bases respectively, with 13 bases between them. Written as DNA, the CDR3 is TGCGCCAGCAGTCACCGCCCGGGGGCTGAGACCCAGTACTTC. Translated: CASSHRPGAETQYF.

The V gene is TRBV5-1, the J gene TRBJ1-6, with 9 bases lining up with TRBD1. The junction had 7 bases not matched to a gene; V was cut back by 2 bases and J by 1 base. This CDR3 comprises 18 residues. Per germline, CDR1 SGHRS and CDR2 YFSETQ. The CDR3 protein is CASSFTGTGRSYNSPLHF. CDR3 nucleotides: TGCGCCAGCAGCTTTACCGGGACAGGGAGGTCCTATAATTCACCCCTCCACTTT.

The V and J genes are TRBV7-6 and TRBJ1-2; weak D call: TRBD1 (5 bases). The CDR3 covers 13 residues. CDR1 SGHVS and CDR2 FNYEAQ come from the germline V gene. Trimming shortened V by 5 bases and J by 4 bases, and 11 bases separated the two germline ends. CDR3 DNA sequence: TGTGCCAGCAGCCTAACGGGGGGCTATGGCTACACCTTC. Protein product: CASSLTGGYGYTF.

The V gene is TRBV7-2, the J gene TRBJ1-5; D remains ambiguous. This CDR3 spans 15 amino acids. Trimming removed 0 bases at V and 3 bases at J, with 9 bases between. CDR1 is SGHTA, CDR2 FQGNSA, per germline. CDR3 sequence reads: CASSLAGSLNQPQHF. CDR3 bases: TGTGCCAGCAGCTTAGCGGGCAGTCTCAATCAGCCCCAGCATTTT.

This chain connects TRBV27 to TRBJ2-1; 11 bases are shared with TRBD2. V lost 5 bases to trimming and J lost 2 bases; unmatched junction nucleotides: 8. CDR3 length: 17 residues. Germline CDR1 reads MNHEY; CDR2 reads SMNVEV (reference sequence). CDR3 residues: CASSIFPTSGTYNEQFF. The CDR3 DNA is TGTGCCAGCAGTATATTCCCGACTAGCGGGACCTACAATGAGCAGTTCTTC.